This note documents a single T cell receptor (beta chain) sequence. The sample comes from a study of blood T cell repertoires in COVID-19. Study overall: The United States, Italy and Spain provided the acute and convalescent COVID-19 samples. PBMCs, B-cell-depleted T cells, or T cells were the source of the cDNA or gDNA that made up the material.

In the original workflow: Reference gene primer amplification gave estimated nucleated cell counts. Only in-frame clones appear in the TCRdb table, and some are missing; sequencing was by immunoSEQ multiplex PCR. V, J and clone size are those of that table, while D and trimming were read from the DNA. The profile covers around 310,000 clones, with roughly 90% appearing a single time and roughly 4% taken by the ten largest. This TCR came from a woman aged 50 to 60 with active or convalescent COVID-19. The sample was peripheral blood.

CDR3 amino acids: CASSEVDSYTEAFF. As DNA, the CDR3 is TGTGCCAGCAGCGAGGTGGACAGTTACACTGAAGCTTTCTTT. V usage is TRBV9 and J usage is TRBJ1-1; TRBD1 is a possible D gene (6 bases). This CDR3 contains 14 residues. Germline V gene sequence: CDR1 SGDLS, CDR2 YYNGEE. The V end was cut by 3 bases, the J end by 3 bases, with 12 bases between.